Presented here are 27 T cell receptor beta chains from one specimen sequenced in a study of cytomegalovirus exposure and HLA in healthy donors. The method was immunoSEQ multiplex PCR; TCRdb's version includes in-frame clones alone and lacks a portion of them. This sample yields 99,000 or so clones, of which roughly nine tenths are seen a single time; approximately 4% belongs to the top ten. Sequenced material: PBMCs. These receptor sequences come from a woman aged 18-35 years in good health and CMV-seropositive.

This chain links TRBV5-6 with TRBJ1-4; possible D gene TRBD1, 5 bases. V was trimmed by 6 bases and J by 5 bases, leaving 11 bases between them. The CDR3 totals 13 residues. CDR1 SGHDT and CDR2 YYEEEE come from the germline V gene. The CDR3 reads CASNRQGNEKLFF. CDR3 coding DNA: TGTGCCAGCAATAGGCAGGGAAATGAAAAACTGTTTTTT.

For the CDR3, the DNA is TGTGCCAGCAGTTTCGGTTTAGCCAAAAACATTCAGTACTTC. This gives the protein CASSFGLAKNIQYF. V usage is TRBV28 and J usage is TRBJ2-4, with D unclear. The CDR3 has 14 residues. Trimming left V 3 bases short and J 0 bases short, with 6 bases between. Germline CDR1 MDHEN, CDR2 SYDVKM.

The chain is built from TRBV2 and TRBJ1-5; weak D call: TRBD1 (6 bases). Deletions cut 8 bases from V and 5 bases from J, with 13 bases between. Germline V lookup: CDR1 SNHLY, CDR2 FYNNEI. There are 13 residues in the CDR3. The DNA for the CDR3 is TGTGCCAGCGGGAAAGAGGGGGATCAGCCCCAGCATTTT. Translation: CASGKEGDQPQHF.

The rearrangement joins TRBV5-6 to TRBJ2-3, with D maybe TRBD1 (6 bases). Trimming took 5 bases from V and 3 from J, leaving 10 bases between them. The CDR3 contains 13 residues. Germline CDR1 is SGHDT and CDR2 is YYEEEE. The CDR3 region is CASSSDSTDTQYF. The CDR3 DNA sequence: TGTGCCAGCAGTTCGGACAGTACAGATACGCAGTATTTT.

The chain links TRBV7-9 to TRBJ2-7; TRBD1 agrees at 10 bases. CDR1 and CDR2 from the germline V gene are SEHNR and FQNEAQ (reference sequence). J was trimmed by 5 bases and V by 5 bases; bases with no gene match: 9. The CDR3 contains 15 residues. The CDR3 DNA reads TGTGCCAGCAGCCCCGGGACAGGGGATCTCCACGAGCAGTACTTC. Its translation: CASSPGTGDLHEQYF.

The chain uses TRBV6-1 and TRBJ1-2, with 8 bases lining up with TRBD1. The CDR3 loop spans 13 amino acids. CDR1 and CDR2 (germline): MNHNS, SASEGT. Trimming took 7 bases from V and 2 from J; bases not matched to a gene: 3. The CDR3: CASTWTGNYGYTF. DNA for the CDR3: TGTGCCAGCACCTGGACAGGGAACTATGGCTACACCTTC.

This chain connects TRBV11-3 to TRBJ2-5; D call uncertain. V was trimmed by 1 base and J by 5 bases, leaving 8 bases between them. The CDR3 has 13 amino acids. The germline gives CDR1 SGHNT, CDR2 YENEEA. Here the CDR3 reads CASSLGLTETQYF. The CDR3 DNA follows: TGTGCCAGCAGCTTAGGACTCACCGAGACCCAGTACTTC.

The chain employs TRBV18 and TRBJ1-4, with D unclear. The CDR3 runs to 14 residues. Germline V lookup: CDR1 KGHSH, CDR2 LQKENI. Trimming shortened V by 3 bases and J by 7 bases, and 12 bases separated the two germline ends. CDR3 amino acids: CASSPRERSEKLFF. As DNA, the CDR3 is TGTGCCAGCTCACCCCGGGAGAGGAGTGAAAAACTGTTTTTT.

The CDR3 sequence: CASSYTKDRVRYGYTF. The CDR3 region has the DNA TGTGCCAGCAGTTACACAAAGGACAGGGTCCGGTATGGCTACACCTTC. The V call is TRBV6-5, the J call TRBJ1-2, with 8 bases lining up with TRBD1. The germline gives CDR1 MNHEY, CDR2 SVGAGI. The CDR3 totals 16 residues. V trimming: 2 bases; J trimming: 5 bases; junction bases outside the gene matches: 10.

J is TRBJ2-5 and V is TRBV9; D call uncertain. The germline V gene encodes CDR1 SGDLS and CDR2 YYNGEE. Trimming took off 2 bases at V and 1 base at J, with 9 bases between the two ends. The CDR3 totals 14 residues. CDR3 nucleotide sequence: TGTGCCAGCAGCGTCGCCCAGGCCCAAGAGACCCAGTACTTC. This codes for CASSVAQAQETQYF.

This chain joins TRBV5-6 and TRBJ2-7, with D perhaps TRBD1 (5 bases). The CDR3 is made up of 12 amino acids. Germline CDR1 reads SGHDT; CDR2 reads YYEEEE. The V gene lost 4 bases and the J gene lost 12 bases, with 17 bases spanning the gap. The CDR3: CASSMPQGYWYF. CDR3 DNA sequence: TGTGCCAGCAGCATGCCTCAGGGTTATTGGTACTTC.

This clone was observed a single time. This chain links TRBV27 with TRBJ1-6, with 7 positions matching TRBD1. J lost 6 bases, V lost 6 bases, and 2 bases had no gene match. Germline V gene sequence: CDR1 MNHEY, CDR2 SMNVEV (reference sequence). The CDR3 length is 13 residues. CDR3 sequence reads: CASRGTANSPLHF. CDR3 coding DNA: TGTGCCAGCAGGGGGACAGCTAATTCACCCCTCCACTTT.

The chain carries TRBV29-1 and TRBJ1-4; 8 bases fit TRBD1. This CDR3 spans 13 amino acids. Germline-derived CDR1 and CDR2 are SQVTM and ANQGSEA. J gave up 4 bases and V 5 bases, and 3 bases lay outside the gene matches. Written as DNA, the CDR3 is TGCAGCGTTTCCGACAGGGGTAATGAAAAACTGTTTTTT. It codes for CSVSDRGNEKLFF.

This clone was recorded only once. This chain connects TRBV5-1 to TRBJ2-7; TRBD2 is a possible D gene (5 bases). The CDR3 covers 11 residues. Per the germline V gene, CDR1 is SGHRS and CDR2 is YFSETQ. V lost 3 bases to trimming and J lost 9 bases, with 10 bases between them. The CDR3 DNA sequence: TGCGCCAGCAGCTCCGGAAGCGGGCAGTACTTC. Protein: CASSSGSGQYF. The variable domain in full, with the rest retrieved from reference TRBV5-1 and TRBJ2-7, is KAGVTQTPRYLIKTRGQQVTLSCSPISGHRSVSWYQQTPGQGLQFLFEYFSETQRNKGNFPGRFSGRQFSNSRSEMNVSTLELGDSALYLCASSSGSGQYFGPGTRLTVT.

Notes on this clone: A much more abundant neighbour one base away suggests this may be a read error. The rearrangement uses TRBV28 and TRBJ1-2; TRBD1 might be the D (6 bases). Looked up from germline, CDR1 is MDHEN and CDR2 is SYDVKM. CDR3 length equals 13 residues. Trimming took off 3 bases at V and 2 bases at J, with 7 bases between the two ends. The CDR3 reads CASSFTGNYGYTF. DNA of the CDR3: TGTGCCAGCAGTTTTACAGGGAACTATGGCTACACCTTC.

This clone has more than one count but fewer than ten. This sequence joins TRBV5-8 and TRBJ2-7, with a weak D call TRBD1 (6 bases). CDR1 and CDR2 from the germline V gene are SGHTS and YDEGEE. Between the trimmed V and J ends, which lost 4 bases and 3 bases, there was a span of 11 bases. The CDR3 spans 13 residues. This CDR3 reads CASSQDRFYEQYF. CDR3 bases: TGTGCCAGCAGCCAAGACAGGTTCTACGAGCAGTACTTC.

The V and J genes are TRBV27 and TRBJ1-2; TRBD1 might be the D (5 bases). Trimming cost V 3 bases and J 3 bases, with 17 bases left between them. The CDR3 covers 16 residues. Germline lookup yields CDR1 MNHEY and CDR2 SMNVEV (reference sequence). In nucleotides, the CDR3 is TGTGCCAGCAGTTTGACCACCGGGACGGGAGACTATGGCTACACCTTC. Translating it yields CASSLTTGTGDYGYTF.

CDR3 DNA: TGTGCCAGCAGCGTAGGGCGACAGGGGTATGGCTACACCTTC. This codes for CASSVGRQGYGYTF. The chain has TRBV9 and TRBJ1-2; 8 bases fit TRBD1. This CDR3 comprises 14 residues. The V gene's germline CDR1 is SGDLS and CDR2 YYNGEE. V gave up 0 bases and J gave up 5 bases; unmatched junction bases: 3.

V usage is TRBV7-8 and J usage is TRBJ2-7, with unresolved D. Germline V gene data show CDR1 as SGHVS and CDR2 as FQNEAQ. CDR3 length: 11 amino acids. Trimming left V 6 bases short and J 3 bases short, with 6 bases between. The CDR3: CASSLNYEQYF. For the CDR3, the DNA is TGTGCCAGCAGTCTAAACTACGAGCAGTACTTC.

This clone was detected only a few times. The rearrangement joins TRBV30 to TRBJ2-5, with no clear D. The CDR3 loop spans 11 amino acids. V lost 7 bases to trimming and J lost 7 bases, with 13 bases between them. Germline V gene sequence: CDR1 GTSNPN, CDR2 SVGIG (reference sequence). CDR3 sequence: CASSRFGTQYF. The CDR3 region has the DNA TGTGCCTCGTCCCGGTTTGGGACCCAGTACTTC.

CDR3 in amino acids: CASSRGGRTEAFF. CDR3 nucleotides: TGTGCCAGCAGCCGGGGGGGGCGCACTGAAGCTTTCTTT. The rearrangement links TRBV28 to TRBJ1-1, with D possibly being TRBD1 (6 bases). The CDR3 sequence is 13 residues long. The V gene lost 6 bases and the J gene lost 4 bases, with 12 bases spanning the gap. Germline V gene data show CDR1 as MDHEN and CDR2 as SYDVKM.

The rearrangement joins TRBV28 to TRBJ1-5, with 7 positions matching TRBD1. J lost 4 bases, V lost 2 bases, and 5 bases had no gene match. The length of the CDR3 is 15 residues. In germline, CDR1 is MDHEN, CDR2 SYDVKM. The CDR3 DNA sequence: TGTGCCAGCAGTTTAGGAGGGGGCACTAATCAGCCCCAGCATTTT. It yields the protein CASSLGGGTNQPQHF.

V gene TRBV6-6 combines with J gene TRBJ2-7; a possible D gene is TRBD1 (6 bases). The CDR3 loop spans 15 amino acids. Germline lookup yields CDR1 MNHNY and CDR2 SVGAGI (reference sequence). V lost 6 bases, J lost 5 bases, and 20 bases lay in between. CDR3 bases: TGTGCCAGCAGCCTACCCCTACAGGGTTTGAACGAGCAGTACTTC. Translated: CASSLPLQGLNEQYF.

The rearrangement uses TRBV28 and TRBJ2-7; D perhaps matches TRBD1 (5 bases). The V end lost 1 base, the J end lost 2 bases, and 9 bases lay between the germline ends. The CDR3 has 14 amino acids. Germline assignment: CDR1 MDHEN and CDR2 SYDVKM. This CDR3 reads CASSLLAGTYEQYF. In DNA form, the CDR3 reads TGTGCCAGCAGTTTATTGGCAGGGACCTACGAGCAGTACTTC. Looking up the rest from reference TRBV28 and TRBJ2-7 gives the full variable domain: DVKVTQSSRYLVKRTGEKVFLECVQDMDHENMFWYRQDPGLGLRLIYFSYDVKMKEKGDIPEGYSVSREKKERFSLILESASTNQTSMYLCASSLLAGTYEQYFGPGTRLTVT.

V is TRBV18 and J is TRBJ2-7; TRBD1 matches at 8 bases. The CDR3 consists of 14 residues. V lost 3 bases to trimming and J lost 3 bases; unmatched junction nucleotides: 4. Germline V gene sequence: CDR1 KGHSH, CDR2 LQKENI. The CDR3: CASSPDRALYEQYF. Written as DNA, the CDR3 is TGTGCCAGCTCACCGGACAGGGCTCTCTACGAGCAGTACTTC.

The rearrangement uses TRBV13 and TRBJ1-1; TRBD1 matches at 7 bases. The CDR3 loop spans 13 amino acids. The junction had 10 bases not matched to a gene; V was cut back by 5 bases and J by 10 bases. Germline V gene sequence: CDR1 PRHDT, CDR2 FYEKMQ (reference sequence). The CDR3 loop reads CASSLNRGGRAFF. The CDR3 DNA sequence: TGTGCCAGCAGCCTTAACAGGGGAGGTAGAGCTTTCTTT. The variable domain in full, with the rest retrieved from reference TRBV13 and TRBJ1-1, is AAGVIQSPRHLIKEKRETATLKCYPIPRHDTVYWYQQGPGQDPQFLISFYEKMQSDKGSIPDRFSAQQFSDYHSELNMSSLELGDSALYFCASSLNRGGRAFFGQGTRLTVV.

Only one count was recorded for this clone. The genes are TRBV9 and TRBJ2-2, with TRBD1 identical over 8 bases. V lost 0 bases, J lost 6 bases, and 7 bases stayed unmatched. The CDR3 is made up of 16 amino acids. Germline V gene sequence: CDR1 SGDLS, CDR2 YYNGEE. CDR3 loop: CASSVGHGTGAGELFF. The CDR3, as DNA: TGTGCCAGCAGCGTAGGGCATGGGACAGGAGCCGGGGAGCTGTTTTTT.